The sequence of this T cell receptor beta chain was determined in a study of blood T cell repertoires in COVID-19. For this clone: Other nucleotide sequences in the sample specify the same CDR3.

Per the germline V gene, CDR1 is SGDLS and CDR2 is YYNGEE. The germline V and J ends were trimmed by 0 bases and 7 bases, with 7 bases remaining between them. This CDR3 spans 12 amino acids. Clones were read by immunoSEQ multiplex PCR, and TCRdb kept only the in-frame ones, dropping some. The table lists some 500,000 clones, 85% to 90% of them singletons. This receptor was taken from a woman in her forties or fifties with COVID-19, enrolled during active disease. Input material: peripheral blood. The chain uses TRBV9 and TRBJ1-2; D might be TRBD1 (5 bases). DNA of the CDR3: TGTGCCAGCAGCGTAGGGGGCTCTGGCTACACCTTC. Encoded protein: CASSVGGSGYTF.